The subject of this entry is one TCR beta chain. The data originate from a study of blood T cell repertoires in COVID-19. Method: immunoSEQ multiplex PCR; TCRdb's copy keeps in-frame clones and lacks some. The sample includes roughly 200,000 clones, nearly 90% of them seen just once. This TCR derives from a man in his fifties or sixties with acute or convalescent COVID-19. Sequenced input: peripheral blood.

CDR3 DNA: TGTGCCAGCAGCCAAGACAGCGAATCACCCCTCCACTTT. Translation: CASSQDSESPLHF. V gene TRBV11-3 combines with J gene TRBJ1-6; maybe TRBD1 (5 bases). The germline V gene encodes CDR1 SGHNT and CDR2 YENEEA. CDR3 length equals 13 residues. V lost 5 bases and J 10 bases, leaving 12 bases between the germline ends.